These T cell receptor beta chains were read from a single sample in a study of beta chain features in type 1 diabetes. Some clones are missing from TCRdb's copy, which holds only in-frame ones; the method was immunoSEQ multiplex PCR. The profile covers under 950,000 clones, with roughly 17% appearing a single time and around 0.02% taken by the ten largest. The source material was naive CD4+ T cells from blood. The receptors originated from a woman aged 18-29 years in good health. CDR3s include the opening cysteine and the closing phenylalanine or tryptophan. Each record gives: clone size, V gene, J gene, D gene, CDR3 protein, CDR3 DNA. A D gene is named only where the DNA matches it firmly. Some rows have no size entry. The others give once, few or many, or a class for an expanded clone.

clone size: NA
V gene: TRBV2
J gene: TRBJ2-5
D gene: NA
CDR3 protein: CASSGTRQETQYF
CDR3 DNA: TGTGCCAGCAGTGGGACACGACAAGAGACCCAGTACTTC

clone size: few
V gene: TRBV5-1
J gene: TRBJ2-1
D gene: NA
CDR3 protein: CASSLELPEGFRWNEQFF
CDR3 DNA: TGCGCCAGCAGCTTGGAATTGCCTGAGGGGTTCCGCTGGAATGAGCAGTTCTTC

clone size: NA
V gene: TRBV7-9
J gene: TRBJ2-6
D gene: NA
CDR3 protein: CASSLEHLRANVLTF
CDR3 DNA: TGTGCCAGCAGCTTAGAACACCTAAGAGCCAACGTCCTGACTTTC

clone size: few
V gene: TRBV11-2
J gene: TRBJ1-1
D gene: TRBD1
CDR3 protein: CASSLGRQGGTEAFF
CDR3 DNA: TGTGCCAGCAGCTTAGGTCGACAGGGCGGGACTGAAGCTTTCTTT

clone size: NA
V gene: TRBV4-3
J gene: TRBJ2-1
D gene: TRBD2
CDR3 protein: CASSQDWKRGYNEQFF
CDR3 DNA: TGCGCCAGCAGCCAAGATTGGAAGCGGGGGTACAATGAGCAGTTCTTC

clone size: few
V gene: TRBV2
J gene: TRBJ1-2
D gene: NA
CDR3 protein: CATVPDYGYTF
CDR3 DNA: TGTGCCACCGTGCCTGACTATGGCTACACCTTC

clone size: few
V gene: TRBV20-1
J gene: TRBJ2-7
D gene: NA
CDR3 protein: CSASGPSVEYF
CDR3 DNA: TGCAGTGCCAGTGGGCCTTCCGTAGAGTACTTC

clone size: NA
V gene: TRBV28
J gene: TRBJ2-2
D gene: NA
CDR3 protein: CASTLGRAGTVELFF
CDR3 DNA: TGTGCCAGCACCCTGGGGAGAGCTGGGACGGTGGAGCTGTTTTTT

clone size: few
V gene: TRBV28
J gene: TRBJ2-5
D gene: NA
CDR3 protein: CASSGAGQGKETQYF
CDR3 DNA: TGTGCCAGCAGTGGGGCGGGGCAGGGGAAAGAGACCCAGTACTTC

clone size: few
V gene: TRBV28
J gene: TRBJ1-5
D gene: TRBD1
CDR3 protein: CASSRDRGGSQPQHF
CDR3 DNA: TGTGCCAGCAGCCGGGACAGGGGCGGTAGTCAGCCCCAGCATTTT

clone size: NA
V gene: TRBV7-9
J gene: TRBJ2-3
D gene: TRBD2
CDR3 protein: CASSLGRAGFSTDTQYF
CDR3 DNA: TGTGCCAGCAGCCTCGGGAGGGCCGGCTTCTCCACAGATACGCAGTATTTT

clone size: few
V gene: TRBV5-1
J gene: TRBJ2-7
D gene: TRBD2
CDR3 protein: CASSLAGLGEQYF
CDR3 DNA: TGCGCCAGCAGCTTGGCGGGACTAGGGGAGCAGTACTTC

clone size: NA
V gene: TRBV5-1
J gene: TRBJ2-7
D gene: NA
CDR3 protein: CASSLAGLWEQYF
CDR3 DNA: TGCGCCAGCAGCTTGGCCGGGCTTTGGGAGCAGTACTTC

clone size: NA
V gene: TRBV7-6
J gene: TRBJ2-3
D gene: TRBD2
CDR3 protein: CASSLVVRTSGTTDTQYF
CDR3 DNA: TGTGCCAGCAGCTTAGTTGTCCGGACTAGCGGGACAACAGATACGCAGTATTTT

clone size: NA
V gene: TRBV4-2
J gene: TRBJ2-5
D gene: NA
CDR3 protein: CASSQDDGFQETQYF
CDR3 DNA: TGTGCCAGCAGCCAAGACGACGGATTCCAAGAGACCCAGTACTTC

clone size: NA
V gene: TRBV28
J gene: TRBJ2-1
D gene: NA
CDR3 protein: CASGNPGRENNEQFF
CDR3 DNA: TGTGCCAGCGGGAACCCGGGAAGAGAGAACAATGAGCAGTTCTTC

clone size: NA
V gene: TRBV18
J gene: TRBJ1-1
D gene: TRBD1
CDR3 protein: CASSPSGGWWNTEAFF
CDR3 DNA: TGTGCCAGCTCACCTTCAGGGGGCTGGTGGAACACTGAAGCTTTCTTT

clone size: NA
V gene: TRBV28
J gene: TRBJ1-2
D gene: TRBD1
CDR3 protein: CASSSAVGPGGTYGYTF
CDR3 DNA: TGTGCCAGCAGTTCCGCCGTCGGACCAGGGGGGACCTATGGCTACACCTTC

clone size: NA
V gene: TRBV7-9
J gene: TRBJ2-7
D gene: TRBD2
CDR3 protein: CASSLGGRTYEQYF
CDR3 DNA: TGTGCCAGCAGCTTAGGCGGGAGAACCTACGAGCAGTACTTC

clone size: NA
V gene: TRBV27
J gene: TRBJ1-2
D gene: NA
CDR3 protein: CASSQDGRDGYTF
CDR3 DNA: TGTGCCAGCAGTCAGGACGGAAGAGATGGCTACACCTTC

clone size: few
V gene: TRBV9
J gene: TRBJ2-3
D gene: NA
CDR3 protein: CASAFREGNTDTQYF
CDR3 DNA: TGTGCCAGCGCCTTCCGCGAGGGAAACACAGATACGCAGTATTTT

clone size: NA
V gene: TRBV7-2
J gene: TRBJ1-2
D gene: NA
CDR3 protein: CASSLVMGNQGYTF
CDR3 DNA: TGTGCCAGCAGCTTAGTAATGGGTAATCAGGGCTACACCTTC

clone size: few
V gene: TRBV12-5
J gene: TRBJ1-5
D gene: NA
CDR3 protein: CASGLGLQPQHF
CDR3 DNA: TGTGCTAGTGGTCTAGGACTGCAGCCCCAGCATTTT

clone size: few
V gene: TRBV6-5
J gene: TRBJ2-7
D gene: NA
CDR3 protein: CASSRALGGYEQYF
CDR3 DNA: TGTGCCAGCAGTCGAGCCCTCGGGGGATACGAGCAGTACTTC

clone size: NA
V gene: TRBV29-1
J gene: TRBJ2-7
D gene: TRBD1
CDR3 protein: CSVHPSGTGGQYF
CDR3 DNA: TGCAGCGTTCACCCCTCCGGGACAGGGGGTCAGTACTTC

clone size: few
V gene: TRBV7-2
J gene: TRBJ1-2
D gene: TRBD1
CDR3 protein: CASSKDRDDYGYTF
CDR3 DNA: TGTGCCAGCAGCAAGGACAGGGATGACTATGGCTACACCTTC

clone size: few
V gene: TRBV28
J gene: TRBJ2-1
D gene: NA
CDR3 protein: CASSGRSSYNEQFF
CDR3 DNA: TGTGCCAGCAGTGGCCGTAGCTCCTACAATGAGCAGTTCTTC

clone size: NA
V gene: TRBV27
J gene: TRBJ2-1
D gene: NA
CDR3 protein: CASSPPVSRLHNEQFF
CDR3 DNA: TGTGCCAGCAGTCCCCCGGTCAGTCGTCTGCACAATGAGCAGTTCTTC

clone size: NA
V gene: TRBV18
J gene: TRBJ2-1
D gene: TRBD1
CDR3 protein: CASSPQGTAYNEQFF
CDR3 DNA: TGTGCCAGCTCACCCCAGGGGACAGCCTACAATGAGCAGTTCTTC

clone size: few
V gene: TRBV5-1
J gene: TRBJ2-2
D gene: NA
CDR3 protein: CASRNSRGTTGELFF
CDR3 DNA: TGCGCCAGCCGAAACTCCAGGGGAACCACCGGGGAGCTGTTTTTT

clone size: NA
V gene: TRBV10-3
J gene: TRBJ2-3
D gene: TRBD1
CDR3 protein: CAIGQGFSTDTQYF
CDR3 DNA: TGTGCCATCGGACAGGGGTTCAGCACAGATACGCAGTATTTT

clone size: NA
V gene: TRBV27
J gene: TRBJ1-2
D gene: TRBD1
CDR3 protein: CASRVPGQGGYTF
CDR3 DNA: TGTGCCAGCAGAGTTCCGGGACAGGGTGGCTACACCTTC